This paragraph covers one T cell receptor beta chain sequence. This clonotype has just a few counts. Its target antigen remains unknown. No much larger clone is present one base from it, and per-base qualities are unavailable. This record belongs to a study of Graves' ophthalmopathy and Graves' hyperthyroidism (dated by TCRdb to the late 2010s). Looking at the study overall: Peripheral blood samples were taken at the time of initial diagnosis, before any treatment was given. To tell Graves' ophthalmopathy apart from Graves' hyperthyroidism, and to predict which patients would progress to ophthalmopathy, the study relied on TCR beta repertoire signatures. In total, 135 blood samples were TCR-sequenced: 40 to 45 ophthalmopathy, some 80 hyperthyroidism and some 17 hyperthyroidism-to-ophthalmopathy patients. To explore V-J signatures that separate ophthalmopathy from hyperthyroidism, a discovery set of approximately 100 patients was enrolled, consisting of about 43 with ophthalmopathy and 55 to 65 with stable hyperthyroidism. An independent validation cohort was composed of 18 hyperthyroidism patients and 17 patients who later progressed from hyperthyroidism to ophthalmopathy. In about 6 hyperthyroidism patients, the T-cell repertoire of thyroid tissue was compared with the T-cell repertoire of blood. After sampling, hyperthyroidism patients received methimazole starting at 30 mg daily, and ophthalmopathy patients received high-dose intravenous methylprednisolone.

For repertoire sequencing, the TCR beta CDR3 regions were amplified from RNA transcripts. The first round of RT-PCR was done with HTBI primers and the Qiagen OneStep RT-PCR kit, and was followed by a second round of multiplex PCR, then size selection and purification. Sequencing of the libraries was carried out on an Illumina HiSeq2000 in paired-end mode with 100 bp reads. The authors' pipeline ran thus. SOAPnuke was used to process the reads, removing any read that contained adapters or uncalled bases, had a mean Phred below 15, or lacked an exact match to the constant primer or identifier. COPE v1.2.5 was used to merge high-quality paired reads. Each unique nucleotide sequence was defined as a clonotype, and clonotypes were aligned to IMGT TRB V, D and J references with MiTCR v1.1. Analysis was restricted to V-J combinations with a frequency above 0.0001, which covered roughly 99% of repertoires. A TCR clonal expansion and chaos score per V-J combination was defined as the ratio of F50 clonal expansion to chaos observed in the TCRdist matrix. Welch's t-statistics and random forest were used to narrow the features down to 13 V-J combinations, which were then fed into a naive Bayes classifier. Thyroid-blood repertoire similarity was quantified with the Morisita-Horn index. TCRdb ran its own pipeline on the public reads, namely fastp trimming at Q25 and MiXCR clone calling, and kept in-frame beta chains. Identical CDR3 proteins give one entry, which carries the most common genes and DNA. The V and J calls reflect TCRdb's pipeline rather than the authors' work. The sample table records approximately 640,000 distinct CDR3 sequences; roughly 41% of these occur just once. Roughly 3.5% of the sample rests with the top ten.

Ophthalmopathy patients had moderately to severely active disease, Clinical Activity Score of at least 3, NOSPECS grade of at least 4, and disease duration under 3 months. Anyone with other autoimmune diseases, uncontrolled infections, pregnancy or lactation was excluded from the study. Diagnosis relied on clinical symptoms, serum thyroxine, TRAb, thyroid ultrasound and orbital computed tomography. Ficoll-Paque density gradient centrifugation was used to isolate PBMCs from around 10 ml of fresh peripheral blood. Total RNA was extracted with Trizol reagent and quality-checked on an Agilent 2100 Bioanalyzer. Paper-wide results and their limitations: Most expanded thyroid clonotypes with a frequency above 0.001 also appeared in blood, which suggests that blood repertoires may reflect the immune response in the thyroid. In cross-validation, the 13-signature model distinguished ophthalmopathy from stable hyperthyroidism with approximately 85% sensitivity and almost 83% specificity, and in the test set the corresponding values were about 80% and 75%. In validation, the model predicted ophthalmopathy progression with 55% to 71% sensitivity and around 72% specificity; approximately 12 predicted patients were CT-confirmed with GO in a median of approximately 6.2 months. Sample size was not predetermined statistically, and investigators were not blinded to group allocation.

The CDR3 runs 13 amino acids, cysteine and phenylalanine included. Of the read, only the CDR3 DNA is kept; its 39 bases are in frame from base 1. V is pared back by 4 bases and J by 1 base, with 7 bases lying between the germline termini. The germline V gene yields MNHEY for CDR1 and SVGAGI for CDR2. Sequences were obtained from peripheral blood. This chain is built from TRBV6-5 and TRBJ1-1; the D gene identity is not certain. This receptor was taken from an adult man with Graves' ophthalmopathy. The DNA reads as follows: TGTGCCAGCAGTTCCTACAGGAACACTGAAGCTTTCTTT. The resulting protein is CASSSYRNTEAFF.